Listed here are 7 T cell receptor beta chains from one sample, sequenced in a study of blood T cell repertoires in COVID-19. TCRdb keeps only in-frame clones here, not all; method: immunoSEQ multiplex PCR. The sample lists roughly 130,000 clones, over 70% seen once, with over 9.5% in the top ten. The sample comprised peripheral blood. All receptors come from a man between 60 and 75 years old with active or convalescent COVID-19.

The chain has TRBV10-3 and TRBJ1-1, with D possibly being TRBD1 (5 bases). V lost 6 bases to trimming and J lost 1 base, with 9 bases between them. This CDR3 has 13 residues. Per the germline V gene, CDR1 is ENHRY and CDR2 is SYGVKD. The CDR3 coding sequence is TGTGCCATCAGGAATACAGGGAACACTGAAGCTTTCTTT. It translates to CAIRNTGNTEAFF.

The chain couples TRBV19 to TRBJ2-2; the match to TRBD2 covers 7 bases. CDR1 is LNHDA, CDR2 SQIVND, per germline (reference sequence). V lost 6 bases and J lost 6; bases outside the gene matches: 13. The CDR3 is 16 amino acids. CDR3 nucleotide sequence: TGTGCCAGTAGGGGTGGAGGGGAGGGCAAGTCCGGGGAGCTGTTTTTT. Protein product: CASRGGGEGKSGELFF.

The chain carries TRBV21-1 and TRBJ2-1; the table calls TRBD2, which could not be checked here. TRBV21-1 represents a pseudogene. There are 20 residues in the CDR3. The CDR3 here is CASSKATGIAGVGTYNEQFF. CDR3 sequence (DNA): TGTGCCAGCAGCAAAGCTACGGGAATAGCGGGAGTCGGCACCTACAATGAGCAGTTCTTC.

This clone was detected only a few times. The chain is built from TRBV5-4 and TRBJ2-5; 8 nucleotides match TRBD2. The CDR3 consists of 15 residues. The germline V gene has CDR1 SGHNT and CDR2 YYREEE (reference sequence). The V segment lost 2 bases and the J segment 1 base; nucleotides outside the gene matches: 4. CDR3 loop: CASSFAGRAQETQYF. The CDR3 bases are TGTGCCAGCAGCTTCGCCGGGAGGGCCCAAGAGACCCAGTACTTC.

The genes are TRBV7-2 and TRBJ2-1, with a tentative D call TRBD2 (5 bases). Germline lookup yields CDR1 SGHTA and CDR2 FQGNSA. The CDR3 runs 14 residues. The V end lost 2 bases, the J end lost 6 bases, and 11 bases lay between the germline ends. The CDR3 loop is CASSLNGEPNEQFF. CDR3 in DNA: TGTGCCAGCAGCTTAAACGGGGAGCCCAATGAGCAGTTCTTC.

The V call is TRBV7-9, the J call TRBJ1-5, with TRBD1 identical over 7 bases. The CDR3 sequence is 13 residues long. Germline values: CDR1 SEHNR, CDR2 FQNEAQ (reference sequence). With 2 bases clipped from V and 7 bases from J, the junction kept 2 bases outside the gene matches. The CDR3 DNA reads TGTGCCAGCAGCTTACAGGGACAGCAGCCCCAGCATTTT. It yields the protein CASSLQGQQPQHF.

The sample holds one count of this clone. This rearrangement joins TRBV18 to TRBJ1-1, with a tentative D call TRBD1 (6 bases). The CDR3 runs 14 residues. The germline CDR1 and CDR2 sequences are KGHSH and LQKENI. The V gene lost 5 bases and the J gene lost 0 bases, with 10 bases spanning the gap. The CDR3 here is CASSAGTMNTEAFF. The DNA of the CDR3 is TGTGCCAGCTCAGCCGGGACAATGAACACTGAAGCTTTCTTT.